What follows are 5 T cell receptor beta chains derived from one specimen sequenced in a study of cytomegalovirus exposure and HLA in healthy donors. Use of 60 Vbeta and 13 Jbeta primers characterized the PCR. TCRdb's copy holds only in-frame clones and misses some; the assay was immunoSEQ multiplex PCR. The data show about 200,000 clones, more than 75% seen once. Material for sequencing was PBMCs. The receptors originated from a woman aged 50 to 60 in good health and CMV-seropositive.

This chain links TRBV6-5 with TRBJ1-1; a possible D gene is TRBD1 (6 bases). The germline V gene encodes CDR1 MNHEY and CDR2 SVGAGI. The CDR3 consists of 13 residues. The V end was cut by 6 bases, the J end by 2 bases, with 10 bases between. The CDR3 DNA sequence: TGTGCCAGCAGAAGGACAGTAAACACTGAAGCTTTCTTT. As protein: CASRRTVNTEAFF.

Here the CDR3 DNA reads TGTGCCAGCAGCCTAGACAGGGTCTATGGCTACACCTTC. This gives the protein CASSLDRVYGYTF. The V call is TRBV28, the J call TRBJ1-2; 7 nucleotides match TRBD1. Germline CDR1 MDHEN, CDR2 SYDVKM. The CDR3 extends over 13 amino acids. The ends lost 6 bases at V and 4 bases at J; junction bases unmatched: 5.

This clone was seen just once. V and J are TRBV19 and TRBJ2-3, with 11 bases aligning to TRBD1. This CDR3 has 17 amino acids. The germline gives CDR1 LNHDA, CDR2 SQIVND (reference sequence). J gave up 1 base and V 3 bases, and 6 bases lay outside the gene matches. CDR3 DNA sequence: TGTGCCAGTAGTATCCCCCGGACAGGGGGCGGCACAGATACGCAGTATTTT. This encodes CASSIPRTGGGTDTQYF. Complete variable domain (other parts from reference TRBV19 and TRBJ2-3): DGGITQSPKYLFRKEGQNVTLSCEQNLNHDAMYWYRQDPGQGLRLIYYSQIVNDFQKGDIAEGYSVSREKKESFPLTVTSAQKNPTAFYLCASSIPRTGGGTDTQYFGPGTRLTVL.

CDR3 bases: TGTGCCAGCAGCCAAGCCAGGGACTATAATTCACCCCTCCACTTT. Its translation: CASSQARDYNSPLHF. V usage is TRBV7-6 and J usage is TRBJ1-6, with a tentative D call TRBD1 (5 bases). Germline V gene data show CDR1 as SGHVS and CDR2 as FNYEAQ. Trimming left V 5 bases short and J 3 bases short, with 11 bases between. The CDR3 totals 15 residues.

The rearrangement links TRBV28 to TRBJ1-1, with TRBD1 matching 10 bases. The germline CDR1 and CDR2 sequences are MDHEN and SYDVKM. This CDR3 spans 14 amino acids. Trimming cost V 7 bases and J 7 bases; bases outside gene matches: 9. This CDR3 reads CASNRQGARGEAFF. The CDR3 DNA follows: TGTGCCAGCAATCGACAGGGGGCGCGGGGTGAAGCTTTCTTT.